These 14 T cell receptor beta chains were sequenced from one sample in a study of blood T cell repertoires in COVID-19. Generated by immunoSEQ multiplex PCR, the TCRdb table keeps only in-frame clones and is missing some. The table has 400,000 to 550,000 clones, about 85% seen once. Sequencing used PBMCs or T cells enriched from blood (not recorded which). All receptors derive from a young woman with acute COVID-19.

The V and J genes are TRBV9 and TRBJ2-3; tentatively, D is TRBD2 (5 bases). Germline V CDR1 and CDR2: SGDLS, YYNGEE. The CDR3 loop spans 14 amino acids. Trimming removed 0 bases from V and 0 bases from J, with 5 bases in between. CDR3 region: CASSVGGSTDTQYF. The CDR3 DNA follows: TGTGCCAGCAGCGTAGGCGGGAGCACAGATACGCAGTATTTT. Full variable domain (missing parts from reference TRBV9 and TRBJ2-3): DSGVTQTPKHLITATGQRVTLRCSPRSGDLSVYWYQQSLDQGLQFLIQYYNGEERAKGNILERFSAQQFPDLHSELNLSSLELGDSALYFCASSVGGSTDTQYFGPGTRLTVL.

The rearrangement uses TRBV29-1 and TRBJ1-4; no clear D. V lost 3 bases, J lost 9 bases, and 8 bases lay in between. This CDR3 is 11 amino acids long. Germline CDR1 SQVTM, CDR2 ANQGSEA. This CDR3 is CSVDSSQKLFF. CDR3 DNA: TGCAGCGTTGACTCCAGTCAAAAACTGTTTTTT.

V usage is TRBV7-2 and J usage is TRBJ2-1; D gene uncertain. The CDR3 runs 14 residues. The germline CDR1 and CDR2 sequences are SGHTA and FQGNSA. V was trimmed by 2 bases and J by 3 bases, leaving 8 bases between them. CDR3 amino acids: CASSLTPDYNEQFF. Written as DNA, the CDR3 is TGTGCCAGCAGCTTAACCCCAGACTACAATGAGCAGTTCTTC.

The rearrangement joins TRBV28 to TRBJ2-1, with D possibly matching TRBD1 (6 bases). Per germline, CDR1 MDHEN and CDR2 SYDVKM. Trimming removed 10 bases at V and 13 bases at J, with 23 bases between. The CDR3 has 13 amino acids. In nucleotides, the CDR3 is TGTGCCACACAACTTGACAGGACGACTTATCAGTTCTTC. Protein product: CATQLDRTTYQFF.

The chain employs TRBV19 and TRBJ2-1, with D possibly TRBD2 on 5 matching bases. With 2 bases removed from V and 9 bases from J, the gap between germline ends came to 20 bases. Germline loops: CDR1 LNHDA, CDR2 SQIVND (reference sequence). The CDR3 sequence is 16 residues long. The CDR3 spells CASSIFLYGRDSEQFF. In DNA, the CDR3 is TGTGCCAGTAGTATATTCCTTTATGGGAGAGATAGTGAGCAGTTCTTC.

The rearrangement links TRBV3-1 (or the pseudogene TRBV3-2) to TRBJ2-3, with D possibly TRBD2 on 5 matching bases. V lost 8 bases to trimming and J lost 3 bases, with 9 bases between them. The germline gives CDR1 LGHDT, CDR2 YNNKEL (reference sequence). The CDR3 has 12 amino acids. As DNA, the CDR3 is TGTGCCAGCGGCGAGGGAACAGATACGCAGTATTTT. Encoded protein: CASGEGTDTQYF.

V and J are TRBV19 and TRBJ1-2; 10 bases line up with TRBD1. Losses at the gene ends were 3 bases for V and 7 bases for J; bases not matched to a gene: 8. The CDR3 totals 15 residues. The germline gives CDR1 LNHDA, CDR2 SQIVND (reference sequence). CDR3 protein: CASSIPTGGKGGYTF. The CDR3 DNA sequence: TGTGCCAGTAGTATTCCGACAGGGGGCAAAGGTGGCTACACCTTC.

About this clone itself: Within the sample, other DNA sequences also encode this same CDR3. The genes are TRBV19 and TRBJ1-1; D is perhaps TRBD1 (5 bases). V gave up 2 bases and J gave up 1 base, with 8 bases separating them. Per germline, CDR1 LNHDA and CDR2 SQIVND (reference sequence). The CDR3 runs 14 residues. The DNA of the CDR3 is TGTGCCAGTAGTATAAAGCAGGGGAACACTGAAGCTTTCTTT. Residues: CASSIKQGNTEAFF.

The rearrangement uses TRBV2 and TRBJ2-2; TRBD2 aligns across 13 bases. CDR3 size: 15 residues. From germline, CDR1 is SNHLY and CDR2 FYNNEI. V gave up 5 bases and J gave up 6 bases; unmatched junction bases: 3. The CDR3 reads CASSPGLAGAGELFF. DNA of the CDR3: TGTGCCAGCAGTCCTGGACTAGCGGGAGCCGGGGAGCTGTTTTTT.

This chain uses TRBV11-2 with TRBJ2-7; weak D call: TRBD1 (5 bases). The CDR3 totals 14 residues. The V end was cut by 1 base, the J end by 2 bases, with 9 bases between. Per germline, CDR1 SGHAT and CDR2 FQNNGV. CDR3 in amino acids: CASSLVAGTYEQYF. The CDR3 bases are TGTGCCAGCAGCTTAGTCGCAGGGACCTACGAGCAGTACTTC.

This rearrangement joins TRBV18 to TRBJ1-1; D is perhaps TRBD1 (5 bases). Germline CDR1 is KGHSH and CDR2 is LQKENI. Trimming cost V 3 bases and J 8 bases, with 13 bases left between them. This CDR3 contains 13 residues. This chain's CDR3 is CASSPDTAEEAFF. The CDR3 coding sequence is TGTGCCAGCTCACCGGACACAGCCGAAGAAGCTTTCTTT.

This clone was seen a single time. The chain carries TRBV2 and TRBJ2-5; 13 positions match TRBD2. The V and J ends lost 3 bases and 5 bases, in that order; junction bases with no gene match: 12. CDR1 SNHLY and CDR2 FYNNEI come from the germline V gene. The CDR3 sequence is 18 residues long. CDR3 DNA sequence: TGTGCCAGCAGTGATTTGGGACTAGCGGGGAATCTGAGGGAGACCCAGTACTTC. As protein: CASSDLGLAGNLRETQYF.

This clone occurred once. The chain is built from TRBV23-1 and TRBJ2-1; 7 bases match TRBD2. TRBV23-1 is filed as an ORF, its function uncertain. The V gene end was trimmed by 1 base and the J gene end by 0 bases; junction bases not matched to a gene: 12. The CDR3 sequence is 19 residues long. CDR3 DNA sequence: TGCGCCAGCAGTCAATATGAGAGAGCTAGCGGTCCCTCCTACAATGAGCAGTTCTTC. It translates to CASSQYERASGPSYNEQFF.

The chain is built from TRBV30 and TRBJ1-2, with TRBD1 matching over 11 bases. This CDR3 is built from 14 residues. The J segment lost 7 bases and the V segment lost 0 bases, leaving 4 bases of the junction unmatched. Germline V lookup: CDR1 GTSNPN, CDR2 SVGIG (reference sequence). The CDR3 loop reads CAWSVGQGARGYTF. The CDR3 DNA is TGTGCCTGGAGTGTAGGACAGGGGGCGCGTGGCTACACCTTC.